Listed below are T cell receptor beta chains from one sample, sequenced in a study of T cells in Graves' hyperthyroidism and ophthalmopathy. TCRdb reprocessed the multiplex PCR reads via MiXCR and lists one record per CDR3 protein. The sample records more than 300,000 distinct CDR3 sequences, approximately 17% being singletons. The sequencing sample was made of blood. These receptors were obtained from a man younger than 35 with Graves' ophthalmopathy. Each CDR3 is given with its conserved first and last residue.

v_gene	j_gene	CDR3aa
TRBV20-1	TRBJ2-3	CSAIRVGRSTDTQYF
TRBV4-1	TRBJ1-1	CASSTSSTAEAFF
TRBV3-1	TRBJ1-2	CASSQDPGGDYGYTF
TRBV7-8	TRBJ2-1	CASSTPSTGKGYNEQFF
TRBV12-3/TRBV12-4	TRBJ1-4	CASSPLGATNEKLFF
TRBV5-5	TRBJ1-1	CASSVDPGGFGEAFF
TRBV27	TRBJ2-1	CASSPRRGLEQFF
TRBV28	TRBJ2-3	CASSFRGLGTQYF
TRBV29-1	TRBJ1-1	CSIQQGGNTEAFF
TRBV11-2	TRBJ1-2	CASSLATGEYGYTF
TRBV12-3/TRBV12-4	TRBJ1-6	CASSLTGGAYNSPLHF
TRBV6-1	TRBJ1-5	CASISQGSVDQPQHF
TRBV6-1	TRBJ2-7	CASSEFPGNTYEQYF
TRBV13	TRBJ2-1	CASSPERGYNEQFF
TRBV28	TRBJ1-1	CASTRSPEAFF
TRBV5-5	TRBJ1-3	CASSLLDRAGNTIYF
TRBV7-9	TRBJ1-5	CASSPGTESFYSNQPQHF
TRBV20-1	TRBJ2-7	CSARRLRGYEQYF
TRBV5-6	TRBJ2-2	CASTIREGYYGTGELFF
TRBV7-8	TRBJ2-5	CAGSLGEVGGGWTQYF
TRBV5-1	TRBJ1-1	CASSSGDTHMNTEAFF
TRBV11-2	TRBJ1-1	CASSLDRGLAFF
TRBV2	TRBJ2-5	CASKSGDRTHQETQYF
TRBV27	TRBJ1-5	CASSQVRGAGQPQHF
TRBV5-6	TRBJ2-5	CASSWGDRRKRETQYF
TRBV12-3/TRBV12-4	TRBJ1-4	CASSKGYTYNEKLFF
TRBV7-3	TRBJ2-2	CASSPLGLSGANTGELFF
TRBV29-1	TRBJ1-2	CSVDAVSENGYTF
TRBV12-3/TRBV12-4	TRBJ2-5	CASSRPGLAGETQYF